This entry features one T cell receptor (beta chain) sequence. Its antigen is not identified. The CDR3 is made up of 16 amino acids. Germline V gene data show CDR1 as SGHTA and CDR2 as FQGNSA. The ends lost 1 base at V and 1 base at J; junction bases unmatched: 4. This specimen belongs to a study of cytomegalovirus exposure and HLA in healthy donors. Study conclusions and caveats: Prior analysis indicated that the majority of TCR beta V segments exhibited productivity approximately 90% or approximately 30% of the time.

The PCR had 60 Vbeta and 13 Jbeta primers. The assay was immunoSEQ multiplex PCR, and TCRdb's table has in-frame clones only and misses some. The profile shows nearly 200,000 clones, roughly four fifths of them singletons. The sequence came from a woman aged 45-59 years in good health and CMV-seropositive. This sequence joins TRBV7-2 and TRBJ2-5, with 9 bases matching TRBD2. The sequenced material came from PBMCs. The CDR3 DNA sequence: TGTGCCAGCAGCTTAGAGGCGGGGGGGCCCCAAGAGACCCAGTACTTC. Its translation is CASSLEAGGPQETQYF. The variable domain in full, completed from reference TRBV7-2 and TRBJ2-5, reads GAGVSQSPSNKVTEKGKDVELRCDPISGHTALYWYRQSLGQGLEFLIYFQGNSAPDKSGLPSDRFSAERTGGSVSTLTIQRTQQEDSAVYLCASSLEAGGPQETQYFGPGTRLLVL.